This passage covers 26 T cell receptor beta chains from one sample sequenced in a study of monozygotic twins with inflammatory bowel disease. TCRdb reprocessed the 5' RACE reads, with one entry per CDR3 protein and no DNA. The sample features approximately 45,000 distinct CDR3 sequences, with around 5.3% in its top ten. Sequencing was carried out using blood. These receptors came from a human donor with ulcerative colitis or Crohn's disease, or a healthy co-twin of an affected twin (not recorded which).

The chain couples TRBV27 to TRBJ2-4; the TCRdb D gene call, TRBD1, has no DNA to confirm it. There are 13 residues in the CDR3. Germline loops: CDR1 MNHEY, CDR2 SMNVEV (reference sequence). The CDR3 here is CASRLHGTNMQYF.

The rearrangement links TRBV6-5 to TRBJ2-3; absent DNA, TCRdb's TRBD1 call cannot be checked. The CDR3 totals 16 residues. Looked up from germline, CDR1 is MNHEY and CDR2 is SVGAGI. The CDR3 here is CASTSARGVSTDTQYF.

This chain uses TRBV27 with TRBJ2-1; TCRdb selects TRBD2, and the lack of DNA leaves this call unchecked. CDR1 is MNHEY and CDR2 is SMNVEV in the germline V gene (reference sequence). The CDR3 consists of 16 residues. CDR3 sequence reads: CASSPPGTSGRNEQFF.

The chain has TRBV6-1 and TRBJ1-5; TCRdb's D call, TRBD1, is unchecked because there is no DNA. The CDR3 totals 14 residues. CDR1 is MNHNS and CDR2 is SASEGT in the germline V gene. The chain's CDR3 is CASKNIGGNQPQHF.

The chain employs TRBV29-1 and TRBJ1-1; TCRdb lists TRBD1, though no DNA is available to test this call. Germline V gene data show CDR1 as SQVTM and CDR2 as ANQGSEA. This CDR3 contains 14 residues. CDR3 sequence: CSAYPGGAATEAFF.

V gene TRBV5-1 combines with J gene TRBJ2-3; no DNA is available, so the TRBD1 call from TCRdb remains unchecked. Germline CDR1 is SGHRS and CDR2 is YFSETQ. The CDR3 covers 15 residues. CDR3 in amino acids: CASSVRVGPSDTQYF.

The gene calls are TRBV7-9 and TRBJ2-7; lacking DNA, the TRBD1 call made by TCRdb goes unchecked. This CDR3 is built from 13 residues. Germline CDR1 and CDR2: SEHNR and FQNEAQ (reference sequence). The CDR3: CASRRGLGDEQYF. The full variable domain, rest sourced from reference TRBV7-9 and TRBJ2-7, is DTGVSQNPRHKITKRGQNVTFRCDPISEHNRLYWYRQTLGQGPEFLTYFQNEAQLEKSRLLSDRFSAERPKGSFSTLEIQRTEQGDSAMYLCASRRGLGDEQYFGPGTRLTVT.

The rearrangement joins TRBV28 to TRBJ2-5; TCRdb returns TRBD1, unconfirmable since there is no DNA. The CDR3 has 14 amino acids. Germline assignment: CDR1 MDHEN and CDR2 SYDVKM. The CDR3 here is CASSLGQLQETQYF. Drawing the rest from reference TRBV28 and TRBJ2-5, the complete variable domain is DVKVTQSSRYLVKRTGEKVFLECVQDMDHENMFWYRQDPGLGLRLIYFSYDVKMKEKGDIPEGYSVSREKKERFSLILESASTNQTSMYLCASSLGQLQETQYFGPGTRLLVL.

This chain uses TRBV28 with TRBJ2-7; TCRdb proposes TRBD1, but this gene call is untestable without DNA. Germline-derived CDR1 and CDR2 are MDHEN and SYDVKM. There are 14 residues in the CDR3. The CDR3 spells CASSLCRGTEEQYF.

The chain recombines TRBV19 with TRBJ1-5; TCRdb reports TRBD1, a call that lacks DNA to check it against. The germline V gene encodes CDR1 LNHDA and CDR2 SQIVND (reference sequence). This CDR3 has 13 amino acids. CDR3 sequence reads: CASSIPLNQPQHF. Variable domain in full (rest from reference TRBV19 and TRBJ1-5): DGGITQSPKYLFRKEGQNVTLSCEQNLNHDAMYWYRQDPGQGLRLIYYSQIVNDFQKGDIAEGYSVSREKKESFPLTVTSAQKNPTAFYLCASSIPLNQPQHFGDGTRLSIL.

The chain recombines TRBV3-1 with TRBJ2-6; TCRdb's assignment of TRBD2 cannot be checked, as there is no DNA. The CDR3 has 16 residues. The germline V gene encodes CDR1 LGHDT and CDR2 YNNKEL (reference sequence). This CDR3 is CASSQVRGAGANVLTF.

CDR3 sequence reads: CASSPDISSGNTIYF. V is TRBV7-2 and J is TRBJ1-3; TCRdb's D call, TRBD1, is unchecked because there is no DNA. CDR1 SGHTA and CDR2 FQGNSA come from the germline V gene. CDR3 length: 15 amino acids.

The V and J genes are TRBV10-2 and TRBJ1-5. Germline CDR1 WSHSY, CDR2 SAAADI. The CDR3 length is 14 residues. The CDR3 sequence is CASSALGLSQPQHF.

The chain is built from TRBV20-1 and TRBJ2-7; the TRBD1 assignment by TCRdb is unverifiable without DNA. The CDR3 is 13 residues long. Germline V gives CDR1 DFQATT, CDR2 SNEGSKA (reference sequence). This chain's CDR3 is CSATTGGNYEQYF.

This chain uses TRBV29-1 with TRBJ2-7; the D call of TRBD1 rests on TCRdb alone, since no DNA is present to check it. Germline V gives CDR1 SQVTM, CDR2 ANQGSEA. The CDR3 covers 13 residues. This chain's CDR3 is CSVDRGDTYEQYF.

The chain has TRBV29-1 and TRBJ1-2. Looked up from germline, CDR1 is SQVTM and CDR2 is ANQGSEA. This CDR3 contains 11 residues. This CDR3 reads CSVGAPSGYTF.

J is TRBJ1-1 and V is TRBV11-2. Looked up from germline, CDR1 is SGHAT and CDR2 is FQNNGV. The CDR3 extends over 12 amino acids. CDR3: CASSWGNTEAFF.

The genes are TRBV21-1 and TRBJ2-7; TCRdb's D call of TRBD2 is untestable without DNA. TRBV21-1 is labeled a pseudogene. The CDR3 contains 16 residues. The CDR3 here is CASSKAVGKASYEQYF.

The CDR3 is CSASRGTPRNEQFF. The chain combines TRBV20-1 with TRBJ2-1; with no DNA, the TCRdb D assignment of TRBD2 cannot be verified. Germline values: CDR1 DFQATT, CDR2 SNEGSKA (reference sequence). CDR3 length equals 14 residues.

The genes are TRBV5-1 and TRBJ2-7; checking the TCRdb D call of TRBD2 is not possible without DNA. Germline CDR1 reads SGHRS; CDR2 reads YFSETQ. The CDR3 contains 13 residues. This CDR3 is CASKGLLAYEQYF.

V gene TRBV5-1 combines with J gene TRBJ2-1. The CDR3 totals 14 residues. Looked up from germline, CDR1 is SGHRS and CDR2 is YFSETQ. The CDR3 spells CASSLEGSNNEQFF.

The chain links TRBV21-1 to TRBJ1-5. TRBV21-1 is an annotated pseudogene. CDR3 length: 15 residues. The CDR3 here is CASTILLVGRQPQHF.

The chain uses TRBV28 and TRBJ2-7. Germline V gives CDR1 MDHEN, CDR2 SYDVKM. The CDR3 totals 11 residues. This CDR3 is CASSLLHEQYF.

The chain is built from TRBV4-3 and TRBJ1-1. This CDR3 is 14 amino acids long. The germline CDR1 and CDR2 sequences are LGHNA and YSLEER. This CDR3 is CASSQFGRNTEAFF.

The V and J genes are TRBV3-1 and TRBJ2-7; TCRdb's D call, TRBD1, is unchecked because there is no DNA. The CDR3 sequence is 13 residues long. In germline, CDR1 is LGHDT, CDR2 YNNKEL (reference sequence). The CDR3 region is CASSRASSYEQYF.

This chain's CDR3 is CASSSSGGWNEQFF. The V call is TRBV5-1, the J call TRBJ2-1; there is no DNA to check the TCRdb D call of TRBD1. In germline, CDR1 is SGHRS, CDR2 YFSETQ. This CDR3 spans 14 amino acids.